In its sample, the clone carrying this T cell receptor (beta chain) was seen a few times. Its antigen is not known. This sample is drawn from a study of T-cell memory formation after mild COVID-19. Study as a whole: Each donor largely had its own TCR clusters. General study results and limits: CD4+ contracting clones were mainly CM and EM; CD8+ ones, EMRA. There were some responding clones in pre-infection memory, which suggested that cross-reactive memory had joined. Second-wave clones peaking on day 37 lacked confirmed SARS-CoV-2 specificity.

There are 14 residues in the CDR3. V was clipped by 3 bases and J by 4 bases, with 10 bases between them. TCRdb redid the calling of the 5' RACE reads with MiXCR, one entry per CDR3 protein. Here the sample spans 170,000 or so distinct CDR3 sequences, about a fifth being singletons. This chain connects TRBV12-3 or TRBV12-4 to TRBJ2-1, with unresolved D. Specimen: PBMCs or a T cell subset sorted from them (not recorded which). The clonotype was recovered from an adult woman who had mild COVID-19 (a few samples of this study predate the infection). Cell type and time point are not known. The CDR3 here is CASSFLEKYNEQFF. The CDR3 DNA reads as TGTGCCAGCAGTTTCCTAGAAAAGTACAATGAGCAGTTCTTC.